The source of this T cell receptor (beta chain) is a study of blood T cell repertoires in COVID-19. Overall study: Donors in the United States, Italy and Spain gave samples during acute or convalescent COVID-19. Nucleic acid was either cDNA or gDNA, and it came from T cells, B-cell-depleted T cells, or PBMCs.

CDR3 length: 16 amino acids. Per germline, CDR1 LNHDA and CDR2 SQIVND (reference sequence). V lost 3 bases and J 3 bases, leaving 15 bases between the germline ends. In the source study's methods: Amplified reference gene primers provided the basis for estimating nucleated cell counts. Profiled with immunoSEQ multiplex PCR; TCRdb holds only in-frame clones, not every one. V, J and clone size are taken as reported in that table, and D and trimming were inferred from the DNA itself. The sample yields some 80,000 clones, almost 85% seen once. Sequenced material: peripheral blood. This TCR was recovered from a man older than 75 with acute or convalescent COVID-19. The chain carries TRBV19 and TRBJ1-5; a possible D gene is TRBD1 (5 bases). As DNA, the CDR3 is TGTGCCAGTAGTATTATGCGGGGGGACTTCAATCAGCCCCAGCATTTT. Protein: CASSIMRGDFNQPQHF.